Below, 5 T cell receptor beta chains from the same sample are listed, as sequenced in a study of shared clonotypes between healthy human individuals. Profiled with immunoSEQ multiplex PCR; TCRdb holds only in-frame clones, not every one. In the table there are approximately 2.5 million clones, approximately 93% of which are singletons. What was sequenced was naive CD4+ T cells from PBMCs. The sample's subset: CD45RA+ positively selected. Source of these receptors: a man aged 18 to 35 in good health. Some clones in this sample may be carry-over from other donors' samples.

The V and J genes are TRBV30 and TRBJ1-1; maybe TRBD1 (6 bases). CDR3 size: 13 residues. The V and J ends lost 7 bases and 5 bases respectively, with 17 bases between them. The germline CDR1 and CDR2 sequences are GTSNPN and SVGIG (reference sequence). CDR3 sequence reads: CASINRVRTEAFF. CDR3 bases: TGTGCCTCGATTAACAGGGTCAGGACTGAAGCTTTCTTT.

The chain uses TRBV5-1 and TRBJ2-1, with 8 bases aligning to TRBD2. Trimming took 3 bases from V and 3 from J; bases not matched to a gene: 8. CDR3 length: 16 residues. Germline CDR1 is SGHRS and CDR2 is YFSETQ. Written as DNA, the CDR3 is TGCGCCAGCAGCTCCGGGACGGGACTAGGCTACAATGAGCAGTTCTTC. Translating it yields CASSSGTGLGYNEQFF.

The chain links TRBV14 to TRBJ2-1, with TRBD1 matching 8 bases. J was trimmed by 14 bases and V by 0 bases; bases with no gene match: 3. Germline lookup yields CDR1 SGHDN and CDR2 FVKESK. The CDR3 is made up of 12 amino acids. The CDR3 nucleotides are TGTGCCAGCAGCCAAGACGTGACAGGGGAGTTCTTC. As protein: CASSQDVTGEFF.

V usage is TRBV28 and J usage is TRBJ2-7, with TRBD1 matching 7 bases. Germline CDR1 MDHEN, CDR2 SYDVKM. After removal of 7 bases from V and 9 bases from J, the junction contained 21 bases not matched to a gene. CDR3 size: 16 residues. CDR3 sequence: CASTSNGQALTTRQYF. The CDR3 DNA reads as TGTGCCAGCACCTCTAACGGACAGGCCTTGACAACCAGGCAGTACTTC.

This clone was recorded once. The V gene is TRBV6-1, the J gene TRBJ2-7; either TRBD1 or TRBD2 may supply D (7 bases each). The CDR3 extends over 14 amino acids. V lost 6 bases to trimming and J lost 1 base, with 13 bases between them. From germline, CDR1 is MNHNS and CDR2 SASEGT. The CDR3 nucleotides are TGTGCCAGCAGACAGGGGAGGGGGTCCTACGAGCAGTACTTC. Translated: CASRQGRGSYEQYF.